A selection of T cell receptor beta chains follows, all from one sample in a study of Graves' ophthalmopathy and Graves' hyperthyroidism. TCRdb independently ran MiXCR on the multiplex PCR reads; one entry per CDR3 protein. The table lists roughly 500,000 distinct CDR3 sequences, around an eighth of them singletons. Sequencing was performed on blood. These TCRs come from a woman aged 25 to 39 with Graves' ophthalmopathy. Both conserved end residues are part of each CDR3. A D gene is named only where the DNA matches it firmly. Clone size is stated in some rows and not others, as once, few, many or a class when expanded.

TRBV6-1,TRBJ2-7,many,NA,TGTGCCAGCAGTGGGCAGTTGGACTACGAGCAGTACTTC,CASSGQLDYEQYF
TRBV7-2,TRBJ2-7,many,TRBD2,TGTGCCAGCAGCGCAGGGACTAGCGGGCTCTCCGAGCAGTACTTC,CASSAGTSGLSEQYF
TRBV7-8,TRBJ2-7,few,NA,TGTGCCAGCAGCTTAGTACTCAGCTCCTACGAGCAGTACTTC,CASSLVLSSYEQYF
TRBV28,TRBJ1-2,many,TRBD1,TGTGCCAGCAGTTTCCGGGACAGGTTCTATGGCTACACCTTC,CASSFRDRFYGYTF
TRBV7-8,TRBJ2-2,many,TRBD2,TGTGCCAGCAGCTTAGTTGGCGGGACTACGAACACCGGGGAGCTGTTTTTT,CASSLVGGTTNTGELFF
TRBV20-1,TRBJ2-7,many,NA,TGCAGTGCTAGAGTGGTTGGAGGATCCTACGAGCAGTACTTC,CSARVVGGSYEQYF
TRBV4-2,TRBJ2-7,many,TRBD2,TGTGCCAGCAGCAAAGGTGTTTCTAGCGGGAGGGAGGACGAGCAGTACTTC,CASSKGVSSGREDEQYF
TRBV5-1,TRBJ2-7,many,TRBD1,TGCGCCAGCAGCGGGGACAGTGCCTACGAGCAGTACTTC,CASSGDSAYEQYF
TRBV12-3/TRBV12-4,TRBJ1-1,many,TRBD1,TGTGCCAGCAGCCTAATCGGGGGACAGAGGAACACTGAAGCTTTCTTT,CASSLIGGQRNTEAFF
TRBV6-5,TRBJ1-3,NA,TRBD1,TGTGCCAGCAGTCTACAGGGGGCACCGGGAAACACCATATATTTT,CASSLQGAPGNTIYF
TRBV30,TRBJ2-5,few,TRBD1,TGTGCCTGGAGCCGGGACAGGGGATTGGAGACCCAGTACTTC,CAWSRDRGLETQYF
TRBV2,TRBJ2-7,many,NA,TGTGCCAGCAGCCGGACAGTTAGATGGCAGTACTTC,CASSRTVRWQYF
TRBV12-3/TRBV12-4,TRBJ2-5,NA,TRBD2,TGTGCCAGCAGTTCCCTAGCGGGGGATCTCCAAGAGACCCAGTACTTC,CASSSLAGDLQETQYF
TRBV11-2,TRBJ2-6,NA,NA,TGTGCCAGCAGCTTAATATGGGGATTAGGGGCCAACGTCCTGACTTTC,CASSLIWGLGANVLTF
TRBV12-3/TRBV12-4,TRBJ2-5,many,TRBD2,TGTGCCAGCAGTTTCAGCGGGAGGGCCGAGACCCAGTACTTC,CASSFSGRAETQYF
TRBV20-1,TRBJ2-2,NA,NA,TGCAGTGCTAGAGATCCCGGGACGTTCGGCACCGGGGAGCTGTTTTTT,CSARDPGTFGTGELFF
TRBV28,TRBJ1-2,many,NA,TGTGCCAGCAGTTTCCTCGGATCGACAGTTTCGATCTATGGCTACACCTTC,CASSFLGSTVSIYGYTF
TRBV15,TRBJ1-1,once,NA,TGTGCCACCAGCAGAGATGATAGTGGGGACACTGAAGCTTTCTTT,CATSRDDSGDTEAFF
TRBV20-1,TRBJ1-5,many,NA,TGCAGTGCTCTAGACAGACCTTATAGCAATCAGCCCCAGCATTTT,CSALDRPYSNQPQHF
TRBV30,TRBJ1-1,many,NA,TGTGCCTGGAGCTTGGGGTTAAACACTGAAGCTTTCTTT,CAWSLGLNTEAFF
TRBV28,TRBJ1-3,many,NA,TGTGCCAGCACCGGGTCCGGTGACCCTGGAAACACCATATATTTT,CASTGSGDPGNTIYF
TRBV28,TRBJ2-7,NA,TRBD1,TGTGCCATCTGTTTCCGGACAGGGGGCGTGGGCTACTACGAGCAGTACTTC,CAICFRTGGVGYYEQYF
TRBV9,TRBJ1-1,many,NA,TGTGCCAGCAGCGTAGGCCAGGCGACAGAAGCTTTCTTT,CASSVGQATEAFF
TRBV15,TRBJ1-5,NA,TRBD1,TGTGCCACCAGCAAAAGGGGACAGCGCAATCAGCCCCAGCATTTT,CATSKRGQRNQPQHF
TRBV6-5,TRBJ2-2,many,NA,TGTGCCAGCAGTTACTCGGGGAGGGGGAAGGGCGGGGAGCTGTTTTTT,CASSYSGRGKGGELFF
TRBV14,TRBJ1-6,many,TRBD1,TGTGCCAGCAGCCAAGTAGGGGACAGGGGTGGTTCACCCCTCCACTTT,CASSQVGDRGGSPLHF
TRBV28,TRBJ1-1,many,NA,TGTGCCAGCAGTTCCCCGTTAGAATTGAACACTGAAGCTTTCTTT,CASSSPLELNTEAFF
TRBV30,TRBJ1-1,many,NA,TGTGCCTGGAGTCAAACCCAGGGATACACTGAAGCTTTCTTT,CAWSQTQGYTEAFF